This is a list of T cell receptor beta chains from one sample in a study of blood T cell repertoires in COVID-19. Profiled with immunoSEQ multiplex PCR; TCRdb holds only in-frame clones, not every one. In the table there are about 140,000 clones, around four fifths of which are singletons. The sample taken for sequencing was PBMCs or T cells enriched from blood (not recorded which). The receptors were gathered from a woman in her forties or fifties with acute COVID-19. Each CDR3 is given with its conserved first and last residue. D genes are given only for firm matches. Clone sizes are given selectively: once, few, many, or a class where the clone is expanded.

v_call,clone_size,d_call,j_call,cdr3_aa,cdr3_nt
TRBV7-9,-,-,TRBJ2-6,CASSQRQGSGANVLTF,TGTGCCAGCAGCCAACGCCAGGGTTCTGGGGCCAACGTCCTGACTTTC
TRBV27,-,TRBD2,TRBJ2-3,CASSLSGRGTDTQYF,TGTGCCAGCAGTTTAAGCGGGAGGGGCACAGATACGCAGTATTTT
TRBV25-1,-,TRBD1,TRBJ1-4,CASSSGQEGREKLFF,TGTGCCAGCAGTTCGGGACAGGAGGGTCGTGAAAAACTGTTTTTT
TRBV2,-,-,TRBJ2-6,CASMNDGIASGANVLTF,TGTGCCAGCATGAATGACGGGATCGCCTCTGGGGCCAACGTCCTGACTTTC
TRBV11-2,-,-,TRBJ1-1,CASSFSGNTEAFF,TGTGCCAGCAGCTTTTCGGGGAACACTGAAGCTTTCTTT
TRBV9,few,-,TRBJ2-3,CASSVAGLNTQYF,TGTGCCAGCAGCGTAGCCGGACTTAATACGCAGTATTTT
TRBV3-1/TRBV3-2,-,-,TRBJ2-3,CASSQSVGTSTDTQYF,TGTGCCAGCAGCCAATCCGTGGGGACTAGCACAGATACGCAGTATTTT
TRBV6-5,-,TRBD1,TRBJ2-2,CASRGQAEGGELFF,TGTGCCAGCAGAGGACAGGCGGAAGGCGGGGAGCTGTTTTTT
TRBV12-3/TRBV12-4,-,-,TRBJ2-7,CASRQGSSYEQYF,TGTGCCAGCAGACAGGGAAGCTCCTACGAGCAGTACTTC
TRBV7-2,-,-,TRBJ1-4,CASNNRVANEKLFF,TGTGCCAGCAATAACAGGGTCGCTAATGAAAAACTGTTTTTT
TRBV9,-,TRBD2,TRBJ2-7,CASSVGEGDSYEQYF,TGTGCCAGCAGCGTAGGGGAGGGTGACTCCTACGAGCAGTACTTC
TRBV25-1,once,TRBD2,TRBJ2-2,CASSEPGLAGGVGELFF,TGTGCCAGCAGTGAACCTGGACTAGCGGGAGGTGTCGGGGAGCTGTTTTTT
TRBV19,once,-,TRBJ2-5,CASSISDQETQYF,TGTGCCAGTAGTATATCGGACCAAGAGACCCAGTACTTC
TRBV28,-,-,TRBJ2-7,CASTYVAGTNDYEQYF,TGTGCCAGCACCTACGTTGCGGGAACGAATGACTACGAGCAGTACTTC
TRBV29-1,-,-,TRBJ2-5,CSVEGPGETQYF,TGCAGCGTTGAGGGCCCAGGGGAGACCCAGTACTTC
TRBV24-1,-,-,TRBJ2-3,CATVGRTTDTQYF,TGTGCCACCGTGGGGCGGACCACAGATACGCAGTATTTT
TRBV7-2,-,TRBD1,TRBJ1-4,CASSRRTGPNEKLFF,TGTGCCAGCAGCCGCCGGACAGGGCCTAATGAAAAACTGTTTTTT
TRBV5-1,once,-,TRBJ1-3,CASSLAGALGSGNTIYF,TGCGCCAGCAGCTTGGCGGGTGCCCTTGGCTCTGGAAACACCATATATTTT
TRBV27,-,-,TRBJ2-5,CASSLSWQSQETQYF,TGTGCCAGCAGTTTATCCTGGCAGTCCCAAGAGACCCAGTACTTC
TRBV27,-,TRBD1,TRBJ2-1,CATHLRGSSYNEQFF,TGTGCCACCCATCTCAGGGGGAGCTCCTACAATGAGCAGTTCTTC
TRBV28,-,TRBD1,TRBJ1-1,CASSSTGTGGRNTEAFF,TGTGCCAGCAGCTCTACCGGGACAGGGGGTAGGAACACTGAAGCTTTCTTT
TRBV27,once,TRBD1,TRBJ2-7,CASSLPGQGVPEQYF,TGTGCCAGCAGTTTACCGGGACAGGGGGTTCCCGAGCAGTACTTC
TRBV5-4,-,TRBD1,TRBJ1-1,CASIDRGEDTEAFF,TGTGCCAGCATCGACAGGGGAGAGGACACTGAAGCTTTCTTT
TRBV3-1/TRBV3-2,-,TRBD2,TRBJ2-1,CASSQEYGGRRNEQFF,TGTGCCAGCAGCCAAGAATACGGCGGGAGGAGGAATGAGCAGTTCTTC
TRBV11-2,once,TRBD2,TRBJ2-1,CASRDGAGREQFF,TGTGCCAGCAGAGACGGAGCGGGACGTGAGCAGTTCTTC
TRBV10-3,-,TRBD2,TRBJ2-7,CAITSTSGTSSYEQYF,TGTGCCATCACCTCGACTAGCGGGACGTCCTCCTACGAGCAGTACTTC
TRBV9,-,-,TRBJ2-1,CASSESGQSYNEQFF,TGTGCCAGCAGCGAAAGCGGCCAATCCTACAATGAGCAGTTCTTC
TRBV29-1,-,-,TRBJ1-1,CSTCRVEDTEAFF,TGCAGCACTTGTAGGGTGGAGGACACTGAAGCTTTCTTT
TRBV7-9,-,TRBD2,TRBJ2-7,CASSLLAGANEQYF,TGTGCCAGCAGCTTACTAGCGGGAGCTAACGAGCAGTACTTC
TRBV27,few,-,TRBJ2-1,CASRLGSYNEQFF,TGTGCCAGCAGACTAGGCTCCTACAATGAGCAGTTCTTC
TRBV4-2,-,TRBD2,TRBJ2-3,CASSYLAGVGDTQYF,TGTGCCAGCAGCTATTTAGCGGGCGTGGGAGATACGCAGTATTTT
TRBV7-8,-,TRBD2,TRBJ2-7,CASSLEGTSGDLSYEQYF,TGTGCCAGCAGCTTAGAGGGGACTAGCGGAGACCTCTCCTACGAGCAGTACTTC
TRBV5-4,-,-,TRBJ1-1,CASSRQQTNTEAFF,TGTGCCAGCAGCCGACAGCAAACTAACACTGAAGCTTTCTTT
TRBV11-3,-,-,TRBJ1-4,CASSLSGSEKLFF,TGTGCCAGCAGCTTAAGTGGGAGTGAAAAACTGTTTTTT
TRBV6-5,-,TRBD1,TRBJ1-5,CASSFQGASNQPQHF,TGTGCCAGCAGTTTCCAGGGGGCGAGCAATCAGCCCCAGCATTTT
TRBV4-1,once,-,TRBJ1-1,CASSQDRTGENTEAFF,TGCGCCAGCAGCCAAGATCGGACGGGGGAGAACACTGAAGCTTTCTTT
TRBV29-1,-,-,TRBJ1-4,CSVGFPLSGGEKLFF,TGCAGCGTTGGATTCCCCCTTTCTGGCGGGGAAAAACTGTTTTTT
TRBV7-9,-,TRBD2,TRBJ2-5,CASSLGLAGGRETQYF,TGTGCCAGCAGCTTAGGACTAGCGGGAGGCCGGGAGACCCAGTACTTC
TRBV9,-,TRBD2,TRBJ2-1,CASSTRLAGERIPEQFF,TGTGCCAGCAGCACTAGACTAGCGGGAGAAAGGATCCCTGAGCAGTTCTTC
TRBV7-9,-,-,TRBJ1-2,CASSPRREGYGYTF,TGTGCCAGCAGCCCCCGCAGGGAAGGCTATGGCTACACCTTC
TRBV5-4,-,TRBD2,TRBJ2-7,CASSSTTSDEQYF,TGTGCCAGCAGCTCTACGACTAGCGACGAGCAGTACTTC
TRBV12-5,-,-,TRBJ2-1,CASGTRLQAESRSEQFF,TGTGCTAGTGGTACCCGACTACAAGCCGAATCCAGGTCTGAGCAGTTCTTC
TRBV19,-,-,TRBJ1-2,CAADSSNYGYTF,TGTGCCGCAGACAGTTCCAACTATGGCTACACCTTC